These 26 T cell receptor beta chains came from one sample sequenced in a study of blood T cell repertoires in COVID-19. Produced via immunoSEQ multiplex PCR; TCRdb's table is partial and in-frame only. The sample yields more than 75,000 clones, about 86% seen once. The sample comprised peripheral blood. All receptors come from a woman in her 70s with acute or convalescent COVID-19.

This clone has a single count. The chain couples TRBV9 to TRBJ2-1; 10 positions match TRBD2. V lost 1 base to trimming and J lost 7 bases; unmatched junction nucleotides: 14. The CDR3 spans 18 residues. Germline CDR1 reads SGDLS; CDR2 reads YYNGEE. CDR3 DNA sequence: TGTGCCAGCAGCGTAACCCGGACTAGCGGTTCCCTGTGGAATGAGCAGTTCTTC. It encodes CASSVTRTSGSLWNEQFF.

The chain employs TRBV7-2 and TRBJ2-5; 11 positions match TRBD2. Trimming cost V 1 base and J 4 bases; bases outside gene matches: 5. The CDR3 has 16 residues. Germline CDR1 and CDR2: SGHTA and FQGNSA. The chain's CDR3 is CASSLGASGGIETQYF. The CDR3 bases are TGTGCCAGCAGCTTAGGCGCTAGCGGGGGGATAGAGACCCAGTACTTC.

J is TRBJ2-1 and V is TRBV7-9, with 8 bases aligning to TRBD2. Trimming at V came to 5 bases and at J to 8 bases, leaving 14 bases not matched to a gene. This CDR3 comprises 16 residues. CDR1 and CDR2 (germline): SEHNR, FQNEAQ (reference sequence). The CDR3 sequence: CASSPRAAGGTHEQFF. Written as DNA, the CDR3 is TGTGCCAGCAGCCCACGGGCCGCGGGAGGAACCCATGAGCAGTTCTTC.

The CDR3 sequence: CASSFGTSGGSKNIQYF. The DNA for the CDR3 is TGCGCCAGCAGCTTTGGGACTAGCGGGGGTTCTAAAAACATTCAGTACTTC. The chain recombines TRBV5-1 with TRBJ2-4, with 14 positions matching TRBD2. The CDR3 loop spans 17 amino acids. The ends lost 2 bases at V and 4 bases at J; junction bases unmatched: 5. The germline V gene encodes CDR1 SGHRS and CDR2 YFSETQ.

The chain has TRBV11-2 and TRBJ2-2; a weak D match, TRBD2 (6 bases). The V end lost 2 bases, the J end lost 5 bases, and 15 bases lay between the germline ends. Germline assignment: CDR1 SGHAT and CDR2 FQNNGV. The CDR3 runs 16 residues. The CDR3 is CASSLLSGRRTGELFF. CDR3 DNA: TGTGCCAGCAGCTTACTGTCCGGGAGACGGACCGGGGAGCTGTTTTTT.

The chain uses TRBV2 and TRBJ1-2; D call uncertain. The CDR3 length is 18 residues. The ends were cut back, 1 base at V and 5 bases at J, with 23 bases in the middle. The V gene's germline CDR1 is SNHLY and CDR2 FYNNEI. This CDR3 is CASSEVNSWTPKVYGYTF. The CDR3 bases are TGTGCCAGCAGTGAAGTTAACTCGTGGACTCCAAAGGTTTATGGCTACACCTTC.

This clone was detected once. The V and J genes are TRBV24-1 and TRBJ2-3, with a possible D match to TRBD1 (6 bases). The length of the CDR3 is 15 residues. Trimming stripped 4 bases from V and 1 base from J, with 11 bases between. The germline CDR1 and CDR2 sequences are KGHDR and SFDVKD. CDR3 bases: TGTGCCACCAGTGAGGGTGGGGGCGGCACAGATACGCAGTATTTT. This gives the protein CATSEGGGGTDTQYF.

The chain links TRBV6-5 to TRBJ1-1, with TRBD1 matching over 7 bases. The CDR3 is 11 amino acids. Germline V gene sequence: CDR1 MNHEY, CDR2 SVGAGI. V was pared by 8 bases and J by 11 bases, with 8 bases of the junction left unmatched. The CDR3 coding sequence is TGTGCCAGCCAGACAAAGGGGGCCGCTTTCTTT. Encoded protein: CASQTKGAAFF.

The chain joins TRBV5-1 to TRBJ2-1, with D perhaps matching TRBD1 (6 bases). The CDR3 spans 14 residues. Germline V gene sequence: CDR1 SGHRS, CDR2 YFSETQ. V dropped 6 bases and J dropped 5 bases, with 15 bases sitting between them. CDR3: CASIKGVTNNEQFF. DNA of the CDR3: TGCGCCAGCATCAAGGGGGTTACAAACAATGAGCAGTTCTTC.

Only a few counts were recorded for this clone. V and J are TRBV24-1 and TRBJ2-3; weak D call: TRBD1 (5 bases). The germline gives CDR1 KGHDR, CDR2 SFDVKD. The CDR3 spans 15 residues. Trimming shortened V by 2 bases and J by 5 bases, and 13 bases separated the two germline ends. CDR3 sequence reads: CATSDSSQGLDTQYF. The CDR3, as DNA: TGTGCCACCAGTGATTCATCGCAGGGCTTAGATACGCAGTATTTT.

This chain joins TRBV3-1 (or the pseudogene TRBV3-2) and TRBJ2-1; 7 bases match TRBD1. The CDR3 sequence is 15 residues long. V gave up 4 bases and J gave up 6 bases; unmatched junction bases: 9. The V gene's germline CDR1 is LGHDT and CDR2 YNNKEL (reference sequence). The CDR3 region is CASSLRGGEVNEQFF. As DNA, the CDR3 is TGTGCCAGCAGCCTCCGAGGGGGCGAGGTCAATGAGCAGTTCTTC.

This clone has a single count. The DNA for the CDR3 is TGTGCCAGTAGTATCCGCCCCCAGATTAGCAATCAGCCCCAGCATTTT. It encodes CASSIRPQISNQPQHF. The chain uses TRBV19 and TRBJ1-5; the D is unclear. CDR1 is LNHDA, CDR2 SQIVND, per germline (reference sequence). The CDR3 length is 16 residues. Trimming left V 3 bases short and J 0 bases short, with 12 bases between.

The gene calls are TRBV5-1 and TRBJ1-5; tentative D call: TRBD1 (5 bases). This CDR3 comprises 13 residues. Germline V gives CDR1 SGHRS, CDR2 YFSETQ. V was cut by 0 bases and J by 6 bases, with 7 bases left in between. This chain's CDR3 is CASSLDGAQPQHF. The CDR3 DNA reads TGCGCCAGCAGCTTGGATGGGGCTCAGCCCCAGCATTTT.

This sequence joins TRBV7-9 and TRBJ2-1; 9 nucleotides align to TRBD2. The germline V gene has CDR1 SEHNR and CDR2 FQNEAQ (reference sequence). The CDR3 is made up of 19 amino acids. V was clipped by 1 base and J by 6 bases; unmatched bases: 16. The CDR3: CASSLDRWVAGGVFNEQFF. CDR3 nucleotide sequence: TGTGCCAGCAGCTTAGATCGGTGGGTGGCGGGAGGGGTTTTCAATGAGCAGTTCTTC.

V gene TRBV24-1 combines with J gene TRBJ2-5; TRBD1 matches at 9 bases. CDR1 is KGHDR, CDR2 SFDVKD, per germline. Trimming cost V 2 bases and J 4 bases; bases outside gene matches: 7. This CDR3 is 16 amino acids long. The CDR3 loop is CATSDSGTGRAETQYF. The CDR3 bases are TGTGCCACCAGTGATTCCGGGACAGGGCGGGCAGAGACCCAGTACTTC.

The rearrangement joins TRBV2 to TRBJ2-1; D remains ambiguous. Per germline, CDR1 SNHLY and CDR2 FYNNEI. The CDR3 spans 14 residues. V gave up 4 bases and J gave up 0 bases, with 7 bases separating them. The CDR3 region is CASSVESSYNEQFF. In DNA, the CDR3 is TGTGCCAGCAGTGTCGAGAGCTCCTACAATGAGCAGTTCTTC.

The chain recombines TRBV7-6 with TRBJ2-7; weak D call: TRBD2 (7 bases). Germline loops: CDR1 SGHVS, CDR2 FNYEAQ. This CDR3 comprises 17 residues. Trimming pared 5 bases from V and 0 bases from J, leaving 20 bases between. The CDR3 sequence is CASSPGGLAALSYEQYF. In nucleotides, the CDR3 is TGTGCCAGCAGCCCCGGGGGGCTAGCGGCCCTCTCCTACGAGCAGTACTTC.

V is TRBV7-9 and J is TRBJ2-7, with TRBD1 identical over 10 bases. The germline V gene has CDR1 SEHNR and CDR2 FQNEAQ (reference sequence). Trimming removed 5 bases from V and 2 bases from J; junction bases left unmatched: 6. The CDR3 totals 15 residues. CDR3 sequence (DNA): TGTGCCAGCAGCGAATCCGGACAGGGGGCCTACGAGCAGTACTTC. Translation gives CASSESGQGAYEQYF.

The V and J genes are TRBV12-3 or TRBV12-4 and TRBJ2-7; tentatively, D is TRBD1 (5 bases). Trimming stripped 6 bases from V and 2 bases from J, with 11 bases between. The CDR3 runs to 13 residues. The CDR3 bases are TGTGCCAGCAGCAAAGACAGAGCCTACGAGCAGTACTTC. Protein product: CASSKDRAYEQYF.

The gene calls are TRBV11-2 and TRBJ2-7, with a tentative D call TRBD2 (5 bases). Trimming left V 5 bases short and J 6 bases short, with 14 bases between. Germline-derived CDR1 and CDR2 are SGHAT and FQNNGV. The CDR3 extends over 13 amino acids. The CDR3 reads CASSHPGNPEQYF. In nucleotides, the CDR3 is TGTGCCAGCAGCCACCCCGGGAATCCCGAGCAGTACTTC. The whole variable domain, remainder taken from reference TRBV11-2 and TRBJ2-7, is EAGVAQSPRYKIIEKRQSVAFWCNPISGHATLYWYQQILGQGPKLLIQFQNNGVVDDSQLPKDRFSAERLKGVDSTLKIQPAKLEDSAVYLCASSHPGNPEQYFGPGTRLTVT.

The chain joins TRBV29-1 to TRBJ2-7, with 7 bases that match TRBD2. Losses at the gene ends were 4 bases for V and 3 bases for J; bases not matched to a gene: 6. This CDR3 has 13 amino acids. CDR1 and CDR2 from the germline V gene are SQVTM and ANQGSEA. The CDR3 here is CSVGGGKLYEQYF. In DNA form, the CDR3 reads TGCAGCGTTGGGGGGGGGAAACTCTACGAGCAGTACTTC.

The rearrangement joins TRBV29-1 to TRBJ2-7, with D possibly being TRBD2 (5 bases). V lost 6 bases and J lost 0, with 9 bases in between. The CDR3 loop spans 12 amino acids. Germline V lookup: CDR1 SQVTM, CDR2 ANQGSEA. In DNA form, the CDR3 reads TGCAGCGTCGGACGGGACTCCTACGAGCAGTACTTC. Protein product: CSVGRDSYEQYF.

This clone was seen just once. The chain recombines TRBV5-1 with TRBJ2-1; D may be TRBD2 (5 bases). Germline CDR1 reads SGHRS; CDR2 reads YFSETQ. This CDR3 has 16 residues. The V end was cut by 0 bases, the J end by 7 bases, with 17 bases between. The DNA for the CDR3 is TGCGCCAGCAGCTTGGCCGGCGGGCCCGGGGTAAATGAGCAGTTCTTC. The encoded protein is CASSLAGGPGVNEQFF.

The chain carries TRBV9 and TRBJ1-1; TRBD1 matches at 10 bases. Germline loops: CDR1 SGDLS, CDR2 YYNGEE. There are 16 residues in the CDR3. J was trimmed by 3 bases and V by 3 bases; bases with no gene match: 8. The CDR3: CASSARQGALDTEAFF. CDR3 DNA sequence: TGTGCCAGCAGCGCTCGACAGGGGGCGTTGGACACTGAAGCTTTCTTT.

The V call is TRBV12-1, the J call TRBJ2-2; the DNA was not compared with TRBD2, the D call given in the table. TRBV12-1 is given as a pseudogene. The CDR3 consists of 16 residues. The CDR3 bases are TGTGCCAGCAGCTTACCGACGGAGACCCGGACCGGGGAGCTGTTTTTT. It specifies CASSLPTETRTGELFF.

V is TRBV19 and J is TRBJ2-2, with TRBD1 identical over 10 bases. CDR1 and CDR2 from the germline V gene are LNHDA and SQIVND (reference sequence). CDR3 length equals 16 residues. V trimming: 6 bases; J trimming: 2 bases; junction bases outside the gene matches: 6. The CDR3 here is CASSTMTGGNTGELFF. Here the CDR3 DNA reads TGTGCCAGTAGCACCATGACAGGGGGCAACACCGGGGAGCTGTTTTTT.